This TCR beta chain was identified during a study of CD8 T cells in ankylosing spondylitis. This clonotype has ten or more counts. V was trimmed by 3 bases and J by 5 bases, leaving 13 bases between them. The length of the CDR3 is 14 residues. Researchers built TCR beta libraries using quantitative 5'-RACE with molecular barcodes. MiXCR was run by TCRdb on the 5' RACE reads, yielding one entry per CDR3 protein. Found here are under 200,000 distinct CDR3 sequences, roughly 13% of them singletons; the top ten hold approximately 10%. The chain employs TRBV12-3 or TRBV12-4 and TRBJ1-2, with D perhaps TRBD1 (5 bases). The sequence derives from a female donor with ankylosing spondylitis or in good health (not recorded which). The specimen was blood, either unsorted or a sorted T cell fraction (not recorded which). Here the CDR3 reads CASSLEQEGYGYTF. Written as DNA, the CDR3 is TGTGCCAGCAGTTTGGAACAGGAGGGGTATGGCTACACCTTC.